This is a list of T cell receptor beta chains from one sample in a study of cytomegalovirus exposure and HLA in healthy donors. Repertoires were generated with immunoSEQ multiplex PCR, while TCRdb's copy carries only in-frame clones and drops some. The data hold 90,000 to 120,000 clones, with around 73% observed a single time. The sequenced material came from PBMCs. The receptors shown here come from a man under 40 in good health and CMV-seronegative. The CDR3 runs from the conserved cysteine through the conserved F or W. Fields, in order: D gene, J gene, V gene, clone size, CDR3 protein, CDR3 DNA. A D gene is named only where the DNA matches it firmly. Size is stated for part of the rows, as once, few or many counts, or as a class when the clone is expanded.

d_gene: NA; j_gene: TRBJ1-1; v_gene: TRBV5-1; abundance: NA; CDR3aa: CASRGRVNTEAFF; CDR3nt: TGCGCCAGCAGAGGCAGGGTGAACACTGAAGCTTTCTTT
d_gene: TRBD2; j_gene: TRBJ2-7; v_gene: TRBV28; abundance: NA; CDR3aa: CASSLTGGPREQYF; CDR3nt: TGTGCCAGCAGTTTGACGGGAGGACCGCGGGAGCAGTACTTC
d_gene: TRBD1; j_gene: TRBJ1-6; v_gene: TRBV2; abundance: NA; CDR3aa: CASLTGGNSPLHF; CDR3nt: TGTGCCAGCCTTACAGGGGGTAATTCACCCCTCCACTTT
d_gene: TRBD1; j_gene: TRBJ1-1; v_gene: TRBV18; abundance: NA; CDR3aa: CASSPIRRGENTEAFF; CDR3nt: TGTGCCAGCTCACCAATCCGCAGGGGGGAGAACACTGAAGCTTTCTTT
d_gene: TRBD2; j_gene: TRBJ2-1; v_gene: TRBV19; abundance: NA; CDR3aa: CASSIVASGSYNEQFF; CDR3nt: TGTGCCAGTAGTATAGTAGCTAGCGGGAGTTATAATGAGCAGTTCTTC
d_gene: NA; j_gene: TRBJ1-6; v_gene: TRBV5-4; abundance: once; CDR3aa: CASSNNSPLHF; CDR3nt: TGTGCCAGCAGTAATAATTCACCCCTCCACTTT
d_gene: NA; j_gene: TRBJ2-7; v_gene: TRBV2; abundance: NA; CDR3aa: CASGLETYEQYF; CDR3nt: TGTGCCAGCGGACTGGAAACCTACGAGCAGTACTTC
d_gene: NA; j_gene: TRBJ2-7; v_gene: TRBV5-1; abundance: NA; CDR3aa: CASSLVQESYEQYF; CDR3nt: TGCGCCAGCAGCTTGGTTCAGGAATCCTACGAGCAGTACTTC
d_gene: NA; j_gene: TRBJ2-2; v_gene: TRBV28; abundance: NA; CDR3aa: CASISSASAQNTGELFF; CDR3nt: TGTGCCAGCATTTCGTCGGCTAGCGCACAGAACACCGGGGAGCTGTTTTTT
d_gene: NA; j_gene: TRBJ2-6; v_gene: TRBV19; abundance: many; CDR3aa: CASSLQGGSSGANVLTF; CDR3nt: TGTGCCAGTAGTCTCCAGGGGGGAAGCTCTGGGGCCAACGTCCTGACTTTC
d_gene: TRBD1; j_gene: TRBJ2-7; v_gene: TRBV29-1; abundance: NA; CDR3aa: CSVRTTGDYEQYF; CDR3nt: TGCAGCGTTAGGACCACAGGGGACTACGAGCAGTACTTC
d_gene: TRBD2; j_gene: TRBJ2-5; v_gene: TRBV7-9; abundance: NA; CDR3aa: CASSPLAGVETQYF; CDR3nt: TGTGCCAGCAGCCCCCTAGCGGGGGTTGAGACCCAGTACTTC
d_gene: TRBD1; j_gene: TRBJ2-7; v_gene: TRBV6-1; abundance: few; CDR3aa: CASSTRQGGNEQYF; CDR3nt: TGTGCCAGCAGTACTCGACAGGGGGGAAACGAGCAGTACTTC
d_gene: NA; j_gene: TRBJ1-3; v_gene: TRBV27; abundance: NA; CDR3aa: CASSLTWTAGNTIYF; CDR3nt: TGTGCCAGCAGTTTAACTTGGACAGCTGGAAACACCATATATTTT
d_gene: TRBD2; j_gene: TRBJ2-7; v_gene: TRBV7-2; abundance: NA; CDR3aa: CASSASGELYEQYF; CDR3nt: TGTGCCAGCAGCGCTAGCGGAGAACTCTACGAGCAGTACTTC
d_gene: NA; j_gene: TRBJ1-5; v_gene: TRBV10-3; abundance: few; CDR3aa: CAISDQVSNQPQHF; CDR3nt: TGTGCCATCAGTGATCAGGTTAGCAATCAGCCCCAGCATTTT
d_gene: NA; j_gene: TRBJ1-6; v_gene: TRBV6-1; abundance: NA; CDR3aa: CASSSGLGHNSPLHF; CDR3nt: TGTGCCAGCAGTTCCGGGCTGGGGCATAATTCACCCCTCCACTTT
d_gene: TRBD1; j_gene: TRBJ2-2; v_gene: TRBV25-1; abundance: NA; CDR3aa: CASSETTGGGGELFF; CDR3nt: TGTGCCAGCAGTGAAACGACAGGGGGCGGCGGGGAGCTGTTTTTT
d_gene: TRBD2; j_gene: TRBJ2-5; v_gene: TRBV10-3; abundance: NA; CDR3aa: CAISIGTSGILTDFREGSQETQYF; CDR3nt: TGTGCCATCAGTATCGGGACTAGCGGGATTCTGACCGACTTCCGAGAAGGGTCCCAAGAGACCCAGTACTTC
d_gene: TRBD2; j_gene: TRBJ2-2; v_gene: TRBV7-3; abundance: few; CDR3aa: CASSVVAGSNTGELFF; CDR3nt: TGTGCCAGCAGCGTAGTAGCGGGATCGAACACCGGGGAGCTGTTTTTT
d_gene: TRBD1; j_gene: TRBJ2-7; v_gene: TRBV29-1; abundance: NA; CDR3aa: CSAGQGGEQYF; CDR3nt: TGCAGCGCTGGACAGGGTGGAGAGCAGTACTTC
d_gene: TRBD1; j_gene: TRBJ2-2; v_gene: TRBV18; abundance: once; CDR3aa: CATRGDRVNPDTKDGELFF; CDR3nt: TGTGCCACCCGGGGGGACAGGGTGAATCCGGACACTAAGGACGGGGAGCTGTTTTTT
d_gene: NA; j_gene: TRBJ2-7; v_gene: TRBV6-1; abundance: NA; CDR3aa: CASSRGYEQYF; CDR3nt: TGTGCCAGCAGTCGGGGGTACGAGCAGTACTTC
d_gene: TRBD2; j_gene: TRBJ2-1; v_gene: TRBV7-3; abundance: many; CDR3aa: CASSTSGGANEQFF; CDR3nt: TGTGCCAGCAGCACTAGCGGGGGGGCAAATGAGCAGTTCTTC
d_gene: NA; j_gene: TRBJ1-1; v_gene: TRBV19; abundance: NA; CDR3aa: CASRRASTEAFF; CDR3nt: TGTGCCAGTAGGCGGGCGTCCACTGAAGCTTTCTTT
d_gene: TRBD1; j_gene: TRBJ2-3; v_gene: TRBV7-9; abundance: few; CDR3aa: CSSSLALGQGTDTQYF; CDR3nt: TGTTCCAGCAGCTTAGCGCTAGGACAGGGAACAGATACGCAGTATTTT
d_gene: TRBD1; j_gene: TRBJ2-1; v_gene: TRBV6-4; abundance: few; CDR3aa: CASSDRTGGRSTEQFF; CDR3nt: TGTGCCAGCAGTGACAGGACAGGGGGCAGGTCCACTGAGCAGTTCTTC
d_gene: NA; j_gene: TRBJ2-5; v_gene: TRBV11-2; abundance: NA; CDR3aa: CASSPTGTQETQYF; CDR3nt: TGTGCCAGCAGCCCGACAGGGACTCAAGAGACCCAGTACTTC
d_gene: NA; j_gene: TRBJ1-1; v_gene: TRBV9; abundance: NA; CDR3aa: CASSTTGNTEAFF; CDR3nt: TGTGCCAGCAGCACCACAGGGAACACTGAAGCTTTCTTT
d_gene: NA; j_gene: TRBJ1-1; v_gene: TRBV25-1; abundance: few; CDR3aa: CASSRPGQNTEAFF; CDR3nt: TGTGCCAGCAGTCGACCGGGACAGAACACTGAAGCTTTCTTT
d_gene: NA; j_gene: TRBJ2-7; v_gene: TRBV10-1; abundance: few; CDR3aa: CATTRWRGLAVYEQYF; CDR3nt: TGCGCCACCACGCGATGGCGGGGTTTGGCCGTCTACGAGCAGTACTTC
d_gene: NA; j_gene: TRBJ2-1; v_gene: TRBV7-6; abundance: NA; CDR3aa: CASSYGTGFGNEQFF; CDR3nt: TGTGCCAGCAGCTACGGCACAGGGTTTGGGAATGAGCAGTTCTTC
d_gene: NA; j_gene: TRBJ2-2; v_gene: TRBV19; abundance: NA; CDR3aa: CASSIWENGELFF; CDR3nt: TGTGCCAGTAGTATATGGGAGAACGGGGAGCTGTTTTTT
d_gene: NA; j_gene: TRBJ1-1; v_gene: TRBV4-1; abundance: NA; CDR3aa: CASSGRQRSMAFF; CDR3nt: TGCGCCAGCAGCGGAAGACAGCGTAGCATGGCTTTCTTT
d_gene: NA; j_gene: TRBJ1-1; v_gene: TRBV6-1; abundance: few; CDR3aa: CASGEKVQREAFF; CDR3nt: TGTGCCAGCGGAGAGAAGGTGCAACGCGAAGCTTTCTTT
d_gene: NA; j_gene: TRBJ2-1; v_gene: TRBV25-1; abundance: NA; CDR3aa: CASSTGVSYNEQFF; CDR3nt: TGTGCCAGCAGTACCGGGGTCTCCTACAATGAGCAGTTCTTC
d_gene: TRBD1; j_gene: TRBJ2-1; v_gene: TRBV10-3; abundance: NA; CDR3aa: CAISEPGQGGYNEQFF; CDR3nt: TGTGCCATCAGTGAACCGGGACAGGGGGGCTACAATGAGCAGTTCTTC
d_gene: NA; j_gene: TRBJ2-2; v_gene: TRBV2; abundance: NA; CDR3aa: CASSELQNTGELFF; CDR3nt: TGTGCCAGCAGTGAGTTACAGAACACCGGGGAGCTGTTTTTT
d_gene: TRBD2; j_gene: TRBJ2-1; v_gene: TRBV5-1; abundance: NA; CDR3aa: CASSLGLAGPYNEQFF; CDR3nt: TGCGCCAGCAGCCTCGGACTAGCGGGACCTTACAATGAGCAGTTCTTC
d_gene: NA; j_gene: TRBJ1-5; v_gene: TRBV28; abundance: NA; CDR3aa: CASRLGGKGRRTQHF; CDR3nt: TGTGCCAGCAGATTAGGGGGAAAAGGGAGGAGGACCCAGCATTTT
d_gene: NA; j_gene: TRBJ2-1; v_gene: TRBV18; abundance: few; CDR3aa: CASSPTTGGNEQFF; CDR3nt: TGTGCCAGCTCACCTACGACAGGTGGGAATGAGCAGTTCTTC
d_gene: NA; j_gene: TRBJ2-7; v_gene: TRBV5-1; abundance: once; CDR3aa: CASSGSGNYEQYF; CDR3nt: TGCGCCAGCAGCGGAAGCGGAAACTACGAGCAGTACTTC
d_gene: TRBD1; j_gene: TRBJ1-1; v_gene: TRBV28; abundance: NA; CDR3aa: CASSLGQTEAFF; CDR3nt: TGTGCCAGCAGTTTGGGACAGACTGAAGCTTTCTTT
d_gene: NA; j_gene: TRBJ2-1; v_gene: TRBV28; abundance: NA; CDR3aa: CASSSNYNEQFF; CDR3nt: TGTGCCAGCAGTTCCAACTACAATGAGCAGTTCTTC
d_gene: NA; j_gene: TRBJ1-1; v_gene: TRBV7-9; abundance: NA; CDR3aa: CASRPDSSPLNTEAFF; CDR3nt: TGTGCCAGCAGACCGGACAGCTCTCCCCTGAACACTGAAGCTTTCTTT
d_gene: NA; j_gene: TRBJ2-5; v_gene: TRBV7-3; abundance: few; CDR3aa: CASSLGGLETQYF; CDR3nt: TGTGCCAGCAGCTTAGGCGGGTTAGAGACCCAGTACTTC
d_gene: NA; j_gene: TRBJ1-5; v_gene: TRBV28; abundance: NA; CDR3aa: CASSQTRTQPQHF; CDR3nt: TGTGCCAGCAGCCAAACACGTACTCAGCCCCAGCATTTT
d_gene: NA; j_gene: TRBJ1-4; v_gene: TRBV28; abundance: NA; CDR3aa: CASTSQEKLFF; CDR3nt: TGTGCCAGCACCTCCCAGGAAAAACTGTTTTTT
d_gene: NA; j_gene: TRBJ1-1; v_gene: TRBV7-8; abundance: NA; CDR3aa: CASSLGGGRTEAFF; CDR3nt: TGTGCCAGCAGCTTAGGCGGGGGCCGCACTGAAGCTTTCTTT
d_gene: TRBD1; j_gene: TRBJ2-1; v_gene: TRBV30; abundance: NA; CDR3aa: CAWSGDRGSEQFF; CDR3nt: TGTGCCTGGAGTGGGGACAGGGGCAGTGAGCAGTTCTTC
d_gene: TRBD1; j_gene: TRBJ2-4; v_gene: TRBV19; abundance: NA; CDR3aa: CASSPDDRGSTKNIQYF; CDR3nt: TGTGCCAGTAGTCCCGACGACAGGGGAAGTACCAAAAACATTCAGTACTTC